The 2 T cell receptor beta chains below all came from one sample that was sequenced in a study of shared clonotypes between healthy human individuals. Sequencing used immunoSEQ multiplex PCR; TCRdb keeps in-frame clones, though not all of them. The repertoire holds 2 million to 2.5 million clones, approximately 94% seen once, with approximately 0.13% in the top ten. The sample taken for sequencing was naive CD4+ T cells sorted from blood. Specified subset: CD45RA+ positively selected. The receptors come from a man aged 18 to 29 in good health.

The gene calls are TRBV7-9 and TRBJ2-1; 9 positions match TRBD1. CDR3 size: 14 residues. CDR1 and CDR2 (germline): SEHNR, FQNEAQ (reference sequence). With 6 bases clipped from V and 8 bases from J, the junction kept 8 bases outside the gene matches. CDR3 sequence (DNA): TGTGCCAGCAGAAGGACAGGGGATGGGCATGAGCAGTTCTTC. Protein product: CASRRTGDGHEQFF.

The chain couples TRBV10-3 to TRBJ1-4; D gene ambiguous. V was cut by 4 bases and J by 4 bases, with 7 bases left in between. The CDR3 runs to 13 residues. The V gene's germline CDR1 is ENHRY and CDR2 SYGVKD. The CDR3 DNA reads as TGTGCCATCAGTGCTTCGGGTAATGAAAAACTGTTTTTT. The encoded protein is CAISASGNEKLFF.